The source of this TCR beta chain is a study of cytomegalovirus exposure and HLA in healthy donors. Points on this clone: Its antigen is still unknown.

The PCR was carried out with 60 Vbeta primers and 13 Jbeta primers. Profiling relied on immunoSEQ multiplex PCR, and the TCRdb table lists in-frame clones only, not all of them. The sample shows about 140,000 clones, roughly three quarters of them seen only once. Study-wide results and limits: High specificity and sensitivity for cytomegalovirus status were reported for the classifier.

The V and J ends lost 0 bases and 8 bases respectively, with 10 bases between them. This CDR3 has 13 residues. Germline assignment: CDR1 SGHTA and CDR2 FQGTGA. This chain uses TRBV7-3 with TRBJ1-2; perhaps TRBD1 as D (5 bases). This clonotype was obtained from a female donor in good health and CMV-seronegative. Sequenced: PBMCs. The CDR3 region is CASSLTGLGGYTF. For the CDR3, the DNA is TGTGCCAGCAGCTTAACGGGGCTTGGGGGCTACACCTTC.